This entry is about one T cell receptor beta chain. Its antigen is currently not known. No much larger clone is present one base from it, and per-base qualities are unavailable. The sample originates from a study of blood T cell repertoires in COVID-19 (TCRdb year 2020). Notes on the research overall: Samples covering the acute and convalescent phases of COVID-19 were provided by collaborators in the United States, Italy and Spain. The material from the prospective study consisted of cDNA or gDNA derived from T cells, B-cell-depleted T cells, or PBMCs. Subjects who had been exposed to COVID-19, were actively infected with it, or had recovered from it provided the deeply sampled blood TCRbeta repertoires that made up the dataset. The repertoires were released in a freely available public database intended as a resource for research on the immune response to SARS-CoV-2. Samples came from the ongoing ImmuneRACE study (first 160 participants) plus 1,254 subjects from 6 global collaborators. The sample metadata nearly always contained a de-identified subject ID, COVID-19 status, age in years and sex. Where HLA class I and class II types were available, the types were taken from metadata supplied by the sample provider, not from assay-based typing. Here is what the overall study found, with its caveats: The quantity of clinical and demographic metadata differed by source and by participant and was supplied without curation.

Whole blood was collected in K2EDTA tubes by collaborating institutions according to the institutions' own protocols. For TCRbeta analysis, collaborators shipped samples in one of three forms: frozen whole blood, isolated PBMCs, or DNA extracted from either of those sample types. V has 3 bases trimmed and J has 4 bases trimmed; junction bases matching no gene number 6. The CDR3 holds 17 amino acids from the cysteine to the phenylalanine. Only the CDR3 DNA stays, 51 bases, in frame from base 1. CDR1 and CDR2, looked up from the germline V gene, are KGHDR and SFDVKD. TCRbeta CDR3 regions were amplified from genomic DNA using the immunoSEQ Assay, a bias-controlled multiplex PCR. The source study handled its data this way. The number of nucleated cells in each sample was estimated from the amplification of reference gene primers within the assay. Sequence reads were collapsed and filtered to measure the absolute abundance of every unique TCRbeta CDR3 rearrangement. For each sample, productive Simpson clonality was calculated by taking the square root of Simpson's diversity index across productive rearrangements. TCRdb took over this immuneACCESS table, retaining in-frame rearrangements with V and J assigned. Such tables are incomplete; in checked studies, under half of the missing clones stem from an unresolved V gene, and the remainder is unexplained. That table furnishes V, J and clone size, whereas the DNA furnished D and trimming. The table for this sample lists roughly 160,000 clones; around 87% of them were counted only once. Around 0.99% of the sample is in the top ten clones.

The chain employs TRBV24-1 and TRBJ2-2; 11 of the junction bases match TRBD1. Sequencing was performed on peripheral blood. The TCR comes from a man aged 18 to 29 with acute or convalescent COVID-19. The DNA is TGTGCCACCAGTGATAGGACAGGGGGCTTTGGCACCGGGGAGCTGTTTTTT. The resulting protein is CATSDRTGGFGTGELFF.